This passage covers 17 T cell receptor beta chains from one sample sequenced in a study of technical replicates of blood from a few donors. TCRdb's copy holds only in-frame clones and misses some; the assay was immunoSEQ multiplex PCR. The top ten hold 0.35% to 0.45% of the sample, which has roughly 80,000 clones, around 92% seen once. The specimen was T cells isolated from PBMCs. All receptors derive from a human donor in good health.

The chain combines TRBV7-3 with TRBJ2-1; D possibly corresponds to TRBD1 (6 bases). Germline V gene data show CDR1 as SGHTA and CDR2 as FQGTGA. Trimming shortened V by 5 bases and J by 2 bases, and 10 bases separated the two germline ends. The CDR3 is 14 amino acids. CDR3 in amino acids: CASSPGQTYNEQFF. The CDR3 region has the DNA TGTGCCAGCAGCCCAGGACAGACCTACAATGAGCAGTTCTTC.

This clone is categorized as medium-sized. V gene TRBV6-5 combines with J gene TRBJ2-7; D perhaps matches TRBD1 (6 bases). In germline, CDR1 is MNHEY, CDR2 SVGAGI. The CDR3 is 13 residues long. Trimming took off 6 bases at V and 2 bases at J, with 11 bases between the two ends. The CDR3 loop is CASRGGNTYEQYF. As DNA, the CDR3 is TGTGCCAGCAGAGGGGGTAACACCTACGAGCAGTACTTC.

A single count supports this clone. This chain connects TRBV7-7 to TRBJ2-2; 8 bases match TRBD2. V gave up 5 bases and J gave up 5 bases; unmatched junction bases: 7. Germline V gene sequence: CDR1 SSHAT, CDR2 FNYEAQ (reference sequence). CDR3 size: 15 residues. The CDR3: CASSHTKRETGELFF. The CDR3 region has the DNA TGTGCCAGCAGCCATACTAAGCGGGAGACCGGGGAGCTGTTTTTT.

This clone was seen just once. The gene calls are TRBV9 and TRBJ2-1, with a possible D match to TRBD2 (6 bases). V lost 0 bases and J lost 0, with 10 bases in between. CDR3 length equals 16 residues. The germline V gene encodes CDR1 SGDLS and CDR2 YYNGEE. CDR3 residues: CASSVANSGSYNEQFF. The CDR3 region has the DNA TGTGCCAGCAGCGTAGCTAATAGCGGCTCCTACAATGAGCAGTTCTTC.

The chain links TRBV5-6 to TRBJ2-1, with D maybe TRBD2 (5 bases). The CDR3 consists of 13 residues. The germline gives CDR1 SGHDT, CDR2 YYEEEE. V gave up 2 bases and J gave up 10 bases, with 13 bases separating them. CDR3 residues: CASSFRTEAEQFF. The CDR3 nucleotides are TGTGCCAGCAGCTTCCGGACGGAGGCGGAGCAGTTCTTC.

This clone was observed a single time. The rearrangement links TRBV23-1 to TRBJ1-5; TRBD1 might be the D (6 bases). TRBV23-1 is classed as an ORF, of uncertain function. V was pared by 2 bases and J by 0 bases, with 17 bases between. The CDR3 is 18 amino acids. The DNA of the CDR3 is TGCGCCAGCAGTCAAAATTCAGGGGAATTTAATAGCAATCAGCCCCAGCATTTT. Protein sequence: CASSQNSGEFNSNQPQHF.

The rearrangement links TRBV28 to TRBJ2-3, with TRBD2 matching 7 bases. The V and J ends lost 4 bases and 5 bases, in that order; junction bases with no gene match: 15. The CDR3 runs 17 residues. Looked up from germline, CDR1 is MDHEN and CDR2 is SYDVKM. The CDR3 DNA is TGTGCCAGCAGTTCCCTAGCTAGCGGACTCATTCAAGATACGCAGTATTTT. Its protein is CASSSLASGLIQDTQYF.

CDR3 coding DNA: TGTGCTAGTGGATCGGGACTAGCGGTTGCAGATACGCAGTATTTT. This encodes CASGSGLAVADTQYF. The rearrangement links TRBV12-5 to TRBJ2-3, with TRBD2 matching over 11 bases. Germline CDR1 and CDR2: LGHNT and FRNRAP. CDR3 size: 15 residues. V gave up 6 bases and J gave up 4 bases; unmatched junction bases: 6.

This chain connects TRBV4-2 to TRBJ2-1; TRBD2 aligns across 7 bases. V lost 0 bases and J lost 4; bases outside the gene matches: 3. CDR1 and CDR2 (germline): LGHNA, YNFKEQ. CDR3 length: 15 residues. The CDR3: CASSQDPAGYNEQFF. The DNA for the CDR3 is TGTGCCAGCAGCCAAGATCCAGCGGGGTACAATGAGCAGTTCTTC.

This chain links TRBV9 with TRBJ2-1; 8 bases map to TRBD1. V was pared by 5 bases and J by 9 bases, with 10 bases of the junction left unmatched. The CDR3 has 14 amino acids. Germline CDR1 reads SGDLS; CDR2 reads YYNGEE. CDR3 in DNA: TGTGCCAGCAGTCCCTCAGGGGGCGCGGGTGAGCAGTTCTTC. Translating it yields CASSPSGGAGEQFF.

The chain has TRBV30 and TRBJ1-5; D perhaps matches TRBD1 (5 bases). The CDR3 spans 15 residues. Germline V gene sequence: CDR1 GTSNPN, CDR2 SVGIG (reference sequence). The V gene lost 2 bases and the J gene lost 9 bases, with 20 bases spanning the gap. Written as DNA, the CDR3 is TGTGCCTGGAGTAAAGGGGCCGCCGACCTGTGGCCCCAGCATTTT. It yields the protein CAWSKGAADLWPQHF.

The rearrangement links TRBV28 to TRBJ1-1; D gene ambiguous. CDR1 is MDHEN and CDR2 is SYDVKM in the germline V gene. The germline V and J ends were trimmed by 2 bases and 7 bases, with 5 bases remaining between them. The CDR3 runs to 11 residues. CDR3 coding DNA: TGTGCCAGCAGTTTAGACTTTGAAGCTTTCTTT. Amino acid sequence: CASSLDFEAFF.

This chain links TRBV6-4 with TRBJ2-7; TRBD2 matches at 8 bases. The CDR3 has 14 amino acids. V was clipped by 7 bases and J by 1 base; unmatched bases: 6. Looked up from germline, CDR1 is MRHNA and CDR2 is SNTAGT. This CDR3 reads CASTVTSGSYEQYF. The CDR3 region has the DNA TGTGCCAGCACCGTAACTAGCGGATCCTACGAGCAGTACTTC.

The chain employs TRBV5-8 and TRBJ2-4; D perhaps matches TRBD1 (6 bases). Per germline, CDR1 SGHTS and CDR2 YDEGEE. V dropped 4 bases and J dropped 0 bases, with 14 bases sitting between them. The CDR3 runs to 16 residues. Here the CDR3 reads CASSNPGQAAKNIQYF. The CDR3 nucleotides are TGTGCCAGCAGCAACCCGGGACAAGCAGCCAAAAACATTCAGTACTTC.

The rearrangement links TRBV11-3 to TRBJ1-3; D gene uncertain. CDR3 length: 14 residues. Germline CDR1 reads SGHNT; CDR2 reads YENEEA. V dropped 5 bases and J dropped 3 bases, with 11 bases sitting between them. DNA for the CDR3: TGTGCCAGCAGCCCAGTAGGAGGTGGAAACACCATATATTTT. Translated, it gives CASSPVGGGNTIYF.

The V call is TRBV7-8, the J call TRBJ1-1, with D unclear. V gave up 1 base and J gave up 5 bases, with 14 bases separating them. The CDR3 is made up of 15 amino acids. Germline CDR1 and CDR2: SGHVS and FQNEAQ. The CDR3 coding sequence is TGTGCCAGCAGCTTAGGAAAGGGCGGGTATACTGAAGCTTTCTTT. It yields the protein CASSLGKGGYTEAFF.

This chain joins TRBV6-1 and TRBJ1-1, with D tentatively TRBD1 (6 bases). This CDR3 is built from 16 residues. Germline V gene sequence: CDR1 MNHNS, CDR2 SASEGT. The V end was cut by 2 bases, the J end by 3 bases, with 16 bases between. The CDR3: CASSEWWASGDTEAFF. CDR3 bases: TGTGCCAGCAGTGAATGGTGGGCCTCAGGGGACACTGAAGCTTTCTTT.